This T cell receptor beta chain was sequenced in a study of beta chain features in type 1 diabetes. As for the study in general: Across all samples, some 98 million sorted cells were examined. Overall study results and limits: Shortening of TCRB CDR3s, moderate but significant, appeared in all four CD4+ subsets of Type 1 diabetes patients.

Sequenced material consisted of expressed TCRB transcripts (all of the isolated RNA was reverse transcribed). Sequencing was performed with immunoSEQ multiplex PCR; in TCRdb, only in-frame clones are kept and a portion is missing. The table includes 550,000 to 850,000 clones, around 15% detected once. This clone has just a few counts. Its antigen is unidentified. Losses at the gene ends were 0 bases for V and 7 bases for J; bases not matched to a gene: 6. There are 15 residues in the CDR3. Per germline, CDR1 SGHNT and CDR2 YYREEE (reference sequence). The clonotype comes from a young man with type 1 diabetes. The sequencing sample was made of naive CD4+ T cells from blood. The genes are TRBV5-4 and TRBJ1-2; 10 positions agree with TRBD1. The CDR3 here is CASSLDGTGVAGYTF. CDR3 coding DNA: TGTGCCAGCAGCTTGGACGGGACAGGGGTGGCTGGCTACACCTTC.